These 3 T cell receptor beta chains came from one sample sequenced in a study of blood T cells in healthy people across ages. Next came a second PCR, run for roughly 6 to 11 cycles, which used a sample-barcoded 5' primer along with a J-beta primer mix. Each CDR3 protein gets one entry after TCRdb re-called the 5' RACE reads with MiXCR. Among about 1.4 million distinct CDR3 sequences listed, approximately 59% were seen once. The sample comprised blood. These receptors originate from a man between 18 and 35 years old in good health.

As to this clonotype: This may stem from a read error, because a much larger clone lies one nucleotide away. Here the CDR3 reads CASSWDYNEQYF. Here the CDR3 DNA reads TGCGCCAGCAGCTGGGACTACAATGAGCAGTACTTC. This chain links TRBV5-1 with TRBJ2-1; 7 bases line up with TRBD2. The J call is uncertain, as TRBJ2-7 better fits the DNA end. Looked up from germline, CDR1 is SGHRS and CDR2 is YFSETQ. The CDR3 spans 12 residues.

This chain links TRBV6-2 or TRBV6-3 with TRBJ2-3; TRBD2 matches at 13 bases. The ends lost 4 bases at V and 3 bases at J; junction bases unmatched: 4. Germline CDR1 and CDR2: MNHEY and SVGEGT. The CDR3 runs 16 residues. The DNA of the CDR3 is TGTGCCAGCAGTTTCGGACTAGCGGGAGTGACAGATACGCAGTATTTT. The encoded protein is CASSFGLAGVTDTQYF.

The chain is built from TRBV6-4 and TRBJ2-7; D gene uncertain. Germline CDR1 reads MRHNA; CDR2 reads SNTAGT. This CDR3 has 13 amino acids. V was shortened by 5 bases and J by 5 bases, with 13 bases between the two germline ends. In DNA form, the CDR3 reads TGTGCCAGCAGTTTCACAGCCCACCACGAGCAGTACTTC. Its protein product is CASSFTAHHEQYF.